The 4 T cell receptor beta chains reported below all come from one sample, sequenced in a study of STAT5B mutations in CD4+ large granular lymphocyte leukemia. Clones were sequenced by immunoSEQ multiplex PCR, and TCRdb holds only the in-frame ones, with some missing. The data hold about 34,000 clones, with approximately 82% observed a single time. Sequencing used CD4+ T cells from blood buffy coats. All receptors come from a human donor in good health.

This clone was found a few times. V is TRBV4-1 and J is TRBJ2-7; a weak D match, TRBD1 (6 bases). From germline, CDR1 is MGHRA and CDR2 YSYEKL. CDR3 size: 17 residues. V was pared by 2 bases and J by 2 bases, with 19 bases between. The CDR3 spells CASSQQALQGTPYEQYF. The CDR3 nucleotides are TGCGCCAGCAGCCAACAGGCCCTACAGGGTACCCCCTACGAGCAGTACTTC.

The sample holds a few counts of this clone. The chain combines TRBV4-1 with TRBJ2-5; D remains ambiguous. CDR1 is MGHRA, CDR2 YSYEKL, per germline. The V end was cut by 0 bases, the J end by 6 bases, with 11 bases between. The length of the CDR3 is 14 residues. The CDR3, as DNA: TGCGCCAGCAGCCAAGATCCGGCGGCGAAGACCCAGTACTTC. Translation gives CASSQDPAAKTQYF.

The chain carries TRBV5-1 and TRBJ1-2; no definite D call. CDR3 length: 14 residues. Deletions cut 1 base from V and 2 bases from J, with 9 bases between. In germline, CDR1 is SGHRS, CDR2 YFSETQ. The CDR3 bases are TGCGCCAGCAGCTTGCTGTCCAGCAACTATGGCTACACCTTC. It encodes CASSLLSSNYGYTF. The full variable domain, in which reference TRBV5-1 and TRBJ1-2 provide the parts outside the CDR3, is KAGVTQTPRYLIKTRGQQVTLSCSPISGHRSVSWYQQTPGQGLQFLFEYFSETQRNKGNFPGRFSGRQFSNSRSEMNVSTLELGDSALYLCASSLLSSNYGYTFGSGTRLTVV.

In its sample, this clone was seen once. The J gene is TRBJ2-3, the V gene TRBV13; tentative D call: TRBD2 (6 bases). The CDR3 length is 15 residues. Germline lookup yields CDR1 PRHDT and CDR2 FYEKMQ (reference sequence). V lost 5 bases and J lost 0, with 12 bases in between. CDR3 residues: CASSQRLGSTDTQYF. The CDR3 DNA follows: TGTGCCAGCAGCCAGAGACTAGGGAGCACAGATACGCAGTATTTT.